Listed below are T cell receptor beta chains from one sample, sequenced in a study of blood T cell repertoires in COVID-19. Clones were sequenced by immunoSEQ multiplex PCR, and TCRdb holds only the in-frame ones, with some missing. This sample yields a few hundred thousand clones, of which around 80% are seen a single time; roughly 4% belongs to the top ten. The sequencing sample was made of PBMCs or T cells enriched from blood (not recorded which). The receptor set was obtained from a man aged 25 to 40 with acute COVID-19. The CDR3 runs from the conserved cysteine through the conserved F or W. Fields, in order: J gene, D gene, V gene, clone size, CDR3 DNA, CDR3 protein. The D gene is left open where the match is weak. Size values are once, few and many counts, or a class for expanded clones, and some rows have none.

TRBJ2-1	.	TRBV24-1	once	TGTGCCACCAGTGATATAAGCGCTCGTTACAATGAGCAGTTCTTC	CATSDISARYNEQFF
TRBJ1-6	TRBD1	TRBV15	.	TGTGCCACCACCTACGACAGGGACTATTCACCCCTCCACTTT	CATTYDRDYSPLHF
TRBJ1-1	.	TRBV4-2	.	TGTGCCAGCAGCCAAGAGGGGCCCCCGAAGGAAGCTTTCTTT	CASSQEGPPKEAFF
TRBJ2-2	.	TRBV19	few	TGTGCCAGTAGTCTCAGCAGGGCCTCGGCCACCGGGGAGCTGTTTTTT	CASSLSRASATGELFF
TRBJ1-5	TRBD1	TRBV2	.	TGTGCCAGCGCCTACGTCAGGGGGAATCAGCCCCAGCATTTT	CASAYVRGNQPQHF
TRBJ2-1	.	TRBV28	once	TGTGCCAGCAGTTTCCTCGGTAGCCCAGGGCCCGGTGAGCAGTTCTTC	CASSFLGSPGPGEQFF
TRBJ1-2	.	TRBV6-5	few	TGTGCCAGCAGTTCCGGTCGGTCAGGCTACACCTTC	CASSSGRSGYTF
TRBJ2-1	.	TRBV6-2/TRBV6-3	.	TGTGCCAGCAGTTACTCGATTTCTACAGGGCTCTGGGATGAGCAGTTCTTC	CASSYSISTGLWDEQFF
TRBJ2-3	TRBD1	TRBV7-9	.	TGTGCCAGCAGCCCCCTGGGGACAGGGGAAGGTGGTACGCAGTATTTT	CASSPLGTGEGGTQYF
TRBJ1-1	.	TRBV4-1	few	TGCGCCAGCAGCCAAGAACAGGCGAACACTGAAGCTTTCTTT	CASSQEQANTEAFF
TRBJ2-1	.	TRBV4-1	.	TGCGCCAGCAGCCTAAGAGAACCGAGCTCCTACAATGAGCAGTTCTTC	CASSLREPSSYNEQFF
TRBJ1-6	.	TRBV5-6	.	TGTGCCAGCAGCTCCCAGGGGAATTCACCCCTCCACTTT	CASSSQGNSPLHF
TRBJ1-6	.	TRBV9	.	TGTGCCAGCAGCGTAGCACAGGATAATTCACCCCTCCACTTT	CASSVAQDNSPLHF
TRBJ1-2	TRBD1	TRBV9	once	TGTGCCAGCACCCTAACCCCCGGACAGGGGGATGGCTACACCTTC	CASTLTPGQGDGYTF
TRBJ1-5	.	TRBV28	.	TGTGCCAGCAGTCAGGGAGGCAGGGATAGCAATCAGCCCCAGCATTTT	CASSQGGRDSNQPQHF
TRBJ2-5	.	TRBV5-1	.	TGTGCCAGCAGCTTGGTGGGGGCTCGGTACTTC	CASSLVGARYF